These 10 T cell receptor beta chains came from one sample sequenced in a study of CD8 T cells in Susac syndrome. The RNA input was roughly 0.5 to 1 ug, and it was reverse transcribed with random hexamers. TCRdb reprocessed the immunoSEQ multiplex PCR reads with MiXCR, giving one entry per CDR3 protein. The sample contains more than 100,000 distinct CDR3 sequences, about 96% of which appear only once. Source material: CD4+ T cells from PBMCs. The receptors were sampled from a human donor in good health.

The rearrangement joins TRBV28 to TRBJ1-5; D gene unclear. Germline-derived CDR1 and CDR2 are MDHEN and SYDVKM. The V gene lost 7 bases and the J gene lost 3 bases, with 10 bases spanning the gap. The CDR3 loop spans 13 amino acids. The CDR3 coding sequence is TGTGCCAGCATCAAGCAATACAATCAGCCCCAGCATTTT. Protein: CASIKQYNQPQHF.

A single count supports this clonotype. The chain has TRBV11-2 and TRBJ2-2, with D unclear. The CDR3 covers 13 residues. Germline CDR1 is SGHAT and CDR2 is FQNNGV. Trimming took 3 bases from V and 3 from J, leaving 5 bases between them. CDR3 in amino acids: CASSFHDTGELFF. The CDR3 nucleotides are TGTGCCAGCAGCTTCCACGACACCGGGGAGCTGTTTTTT.

The V gene is TRBV29-1, the J gene TRBJ2-5; no clear D. This CDR3 has 14 residues. The germline CDR1 and CDR2 sequences are SQVTM and ANQGSEA. The ends were cut back, 6 bases at V and 1 base at J, with 15 bases in the middle. The CDR3 coding sequence is TGCAGCGTCAAATCGCGGACGGCCCAAGAGACCCAGTACTTC. Protein: CSVKSRTAQETQYF.

This sequence joins TRBV2 and TRBJ1-5; TRBD1 matches 10 bases. J lost 5 bases, V lost 5 bases, and 6 bases had no gene match. In germline, CDR1 is SNHLY, CDR2 FYNNEI. This CDR3 spans 15 amino acids. The CDR3 sequence: CASSPGTGAYQPQHF. In DNA, the CDR3 is TGTGCCAGCAGTCCCGGGACAGGGGCCTATCAGCCCCAGCATTTT.

V gene TRBV18 combines with J gene TRBJ1-2; D call uncertain. The length of the CDR3 is 16 residues. V gave up 2 bases and J gave up 0 bases, with 13 bases separating them. Germline CDR1 KGHSH, CDR2 LQKENI. CDR3 protein: CASSPYREPTNYGYTF. In DNA, the CDR3 is TGTGCCAGCTCACCATACAGAGAACCTACTAACTATGGCTACACCTTC.

The chain joins TRBV5-1 to TRBJ2-5, with 8 bases that match TRBD2. CDR3 size: 16 residues. V dropped 4 bases and J dropped 3; count of bases not matched to a gene: 11. Per the germline V gene, CDR1 is SGHRS and CDR2 is YFSETQ. The CDR3, as DNA: TGCGCCAGCAGCACCCGCTTAGCGGGGCGAGAAGAGACCCAGTACTTC. Its translation is CASSTRLAGREETQYF.

This clonotype was detected only once. V gene TRBV27 combines with J gene TRBJ1-1; D is unclear. This CDR3 has 11 residues. Germline CDR1 is MNHEY and CDR2 is SMNVEV (reference sequence). The germline V and J ends were trimmed by 9 bases and 1 base, with 6 bases remaining between them. The CDR3, as DNA: TGTGCCAGAGGGCAGAACACTGAAGCTTTCTTT. Translating it yields CARGQNTEAFF.

The chain recombines TRBV3-1 with TRBJ1-3; D remains ambiguous. In germline, CDR1 is LGHDT, CDR2 YNNKEL (reference sequence). This CDR3 has 15 residues. Trimming removed 6 bases from V and 0 bases from J, with 12 bases in between. The CDR3 bases are TGTGCCAGCAGTCATTCCAGCGTCTCTGGAAACACCATATATTTT. This gives the protein CASSHSSVSGNTIYF. Drawing the rest from reference TRBV3-1 and TRBJ1-3, the complete variable domain is DTAVSQTPKYLVTQMGNDKSIKCEQNLGHDTMYWYKQDSKKFLKIMFSYNNKELIINETVPNRFSPKSPDKAHLNLHINSLELGDSAVYFCASSHSSVSGNTIYFGEGSWLTVV.

The J gene is TRBJ2-7, the V gene TRBV7-9; 7 nucleotides match TRBD1. V gave up 4 bases and J gave up 5 bases; unmatched junction bases: 8. Germline V gene sequence: CDR1 SEHNR, CDR2 FQNEAQ (reference sequence). This CDR3 contains 14 residues. The CDR3, as DNA: TGTGCCAGCAGCTCCTCGGGGACAGCAAACGAGCAGTACTTC. This codes for CASSSSGTANEQYF. Drawing the rest from reference TRBV7-9 and TRBJ2-7, the complete variable domain is DTGVSQNPRHKITKRGQNVTFRCDPISEHNRLYWYRQTLGQGPEFLTYFQNEAQLEKSRLLSDRFSAERPKGSFSTLEIQRTEQGDSAMYLCASSSSGTANEQYFGPGTRLTVT.

The chain combines TRBV2 with TRBJ2-2, with D hard to call. Deletions cut 3 bases from V and 1 base from J, with 6 bases between. This CDR3 is 14 amino acids long. The germline V gene encodes CDR1 SNHLY and CDR2 FYNNEI. This chain's CDR3 is CASSDSRNTGELFF. DNA of the CDR3: TGTGCCAGCAGTGACAGCCGGAACACCGGGGAGCTGTTTTTT.